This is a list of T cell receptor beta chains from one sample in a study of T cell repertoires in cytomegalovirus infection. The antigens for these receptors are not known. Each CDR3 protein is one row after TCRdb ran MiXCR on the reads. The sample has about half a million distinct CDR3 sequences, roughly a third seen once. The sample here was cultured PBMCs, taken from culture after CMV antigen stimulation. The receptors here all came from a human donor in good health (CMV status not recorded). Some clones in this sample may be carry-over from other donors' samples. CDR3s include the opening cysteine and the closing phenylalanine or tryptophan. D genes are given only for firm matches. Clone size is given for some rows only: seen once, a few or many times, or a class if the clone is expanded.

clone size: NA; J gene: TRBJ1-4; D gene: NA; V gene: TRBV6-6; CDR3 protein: CATTRRSNEKLFF; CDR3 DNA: TGTGCCACCACTAGACGATCTAATGAAAAACTGTTTTTT
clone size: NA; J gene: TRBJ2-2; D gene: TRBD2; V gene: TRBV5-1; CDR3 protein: CASRIAGENTGELFF; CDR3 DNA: TGCGCCAGCAGAATAGCGGGAGAAAACACCGGGGAGCTGTTTTTT
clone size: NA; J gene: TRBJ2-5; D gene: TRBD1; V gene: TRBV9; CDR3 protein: CASSARDRGRRETQYF; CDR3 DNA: TGTGCCAGCAGCGCCCGGGACAGGGGGCGGCGAGAGACCCAGTACTTC
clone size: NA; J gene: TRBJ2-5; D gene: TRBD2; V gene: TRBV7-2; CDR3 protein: CASSRNGPSGKEGETQYF; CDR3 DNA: TGTGCCAGCAGCCGCAACGGGCCTAGCGGGAAGGAGGGGGAGACCCAGTACTTC
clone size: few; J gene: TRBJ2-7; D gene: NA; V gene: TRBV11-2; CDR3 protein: CASTITGLLGNEQYF; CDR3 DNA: TGTGCCAGCACTATAACGGGCCTCCTCGGGAACGAGCAGTACTTC
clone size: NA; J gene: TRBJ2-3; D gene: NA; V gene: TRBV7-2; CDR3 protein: CASSYSVRSTDTQYF; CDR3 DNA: TGTGCCAGCAGCTATTCCGTGAGGAGCACAGATACGCAGTATTTT
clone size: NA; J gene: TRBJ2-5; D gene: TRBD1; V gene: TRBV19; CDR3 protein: CASSFQGAYETQYF; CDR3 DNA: TGTGCCAGTAGTTTCCAGGGGGCTTATGAGACCCAGTACTTC
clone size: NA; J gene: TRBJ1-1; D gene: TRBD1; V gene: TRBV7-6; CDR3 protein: CASSLGARGGWNTEAFF; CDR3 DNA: TGTGCCAGCAGCTTAGGGGCCAGGGGGGGATGGAACACTGAAGCTTTCTTT
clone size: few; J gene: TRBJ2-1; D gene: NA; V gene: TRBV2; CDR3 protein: CASSLGQPSYNEQFF; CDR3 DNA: TGTGCCAGCAGCTTGGGACAACCCTCCTACAATGAGCAGTTCTTC
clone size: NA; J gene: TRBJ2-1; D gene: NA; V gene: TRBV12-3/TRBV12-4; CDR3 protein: CASSLESHNEQFF; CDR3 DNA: TGTGCCAGCTCCCTAGAATCCCACAATGAGCAGTTCTTC
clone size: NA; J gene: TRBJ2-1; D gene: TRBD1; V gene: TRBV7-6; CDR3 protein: CASSFYSGGAMSSYNEQFF; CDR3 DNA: TGTGCCAGCAGCTTCTACTCAGGGGGCGCAATGAGCTCCTACAATGAGCAGTTCTTC
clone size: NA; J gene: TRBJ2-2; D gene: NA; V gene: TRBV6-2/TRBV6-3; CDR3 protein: CASTEPVTGELFF; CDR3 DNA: TGTGCCAGCACGGAGCCGGTCACCGGGGAGCTGTTTTTT
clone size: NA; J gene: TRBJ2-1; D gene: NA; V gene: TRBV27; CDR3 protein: CASSTRGEQFF; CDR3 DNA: TGTGCCAGCAGTACTAGAGGGGAGCAGTTCTTC
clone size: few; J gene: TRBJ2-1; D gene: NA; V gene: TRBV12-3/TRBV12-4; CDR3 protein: CASSLLVANEQFF; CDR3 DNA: TGTGCCAGCAGTTTGCTAGTCGCCAATGAGCAGTTCTTC
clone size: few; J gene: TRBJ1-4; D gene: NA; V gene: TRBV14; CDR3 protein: CASSQGRGESEKLFF; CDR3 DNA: TGTGCCAGCAGCCAAGGCCGTGGGGAGAGTGAAAAACTGTTTTTT
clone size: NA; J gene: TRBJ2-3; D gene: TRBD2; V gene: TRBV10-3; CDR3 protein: CAISEGTSGSPTDTQYF; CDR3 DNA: TGTGCCATCAGTGAAGGGACTAGCGGGAGCCCCACAGATACGCAGTATTTT
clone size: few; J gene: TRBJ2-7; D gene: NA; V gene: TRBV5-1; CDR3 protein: CASSYRLDGNEQYF; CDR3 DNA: TGCGCCAGCAGCTATAGACTCGACGGGAACGAGCAGTACTTC
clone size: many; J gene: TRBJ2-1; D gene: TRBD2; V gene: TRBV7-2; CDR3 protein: CASSFGLAGDREQFF; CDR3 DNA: TGTGCCAGCAGCTTCGGACTAGCGGGAGATCGGGAGCAGTTCTTC
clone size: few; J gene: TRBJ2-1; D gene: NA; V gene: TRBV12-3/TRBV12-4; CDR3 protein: CASSHPGTPLGSNEQFF; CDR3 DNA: TGTGCCAGCAGTCATCCTGGGACCCCCTTAGGCTCCAATGAGCAGTTCTTC
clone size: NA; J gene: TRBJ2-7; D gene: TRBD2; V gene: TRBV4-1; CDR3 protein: CASSHRGGAYEQYF; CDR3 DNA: TGCGCCAGCAGCCACCGCGGGGGGGCCTACGAGCAGTACTTC
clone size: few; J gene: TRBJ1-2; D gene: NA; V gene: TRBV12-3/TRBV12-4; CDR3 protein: CASSLAGLGYGYTF; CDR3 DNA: TGTGCCAGCAGTTTAGCAGGGCTCGGCTATGGCTACACCTTC
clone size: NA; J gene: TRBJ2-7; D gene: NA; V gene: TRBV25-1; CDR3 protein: CAGRGPYEQYF; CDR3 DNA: TGTGCCGGCCGGGGCCCCTACGAGCAGTACTTC
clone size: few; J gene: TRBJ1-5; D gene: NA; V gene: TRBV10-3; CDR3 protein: CAIGPDNQPQHF; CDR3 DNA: TGTGCCATCGGACCGGACAATCAGCCCCAGCATTTT